This TCR beta chain was documented in a study of CD8+CD57+ T cells in acquired aplastic anemia. Across the whole study: Sorted cells (CD4+ and CD8+) yielded DNA amounts that averaged approximately 3.2 ug. Study conclusions and caveats: A set of some 28 CD8+ CDR3 sequences was shared between patients and controls, and these sequences appeared highly expressed in patients.

CDR3 length: 16 residues. J lost 1 base, V lost 6 bases, and 12 bases had no gene match. TCR beta VDJ and CDR3 profiling used genomic DNA as template. From the reads, TCRdb called clonotypes with MiXCR, one entry per CDR3 protein. The sample includes around 200,000 distinct CDR3 sequences, less than 60% of them seen just once. Sequenced patients had shown CD8+CD57+ cell expansion by flow cytometry. This clonotype was recorded at least ten times. What it recognizes is unknown. The sample was sorted CD4+, CD8+, or CD8+CD57+ T cells (not recorded which) from PBMCs. The TCR was taken from a human donor with aplastic anemia. The genes are TRBV12-3 or TRBV12-4 and TRBJ2-7; 7 positions agree with TRBD2. The CDR3 nucleotides read TGTGCCAGCAGCCCCCGGGAGGCCCTCTCGTCCTACGAGCAGTACTTC. Residues: CASSPREALSSYEQYF.